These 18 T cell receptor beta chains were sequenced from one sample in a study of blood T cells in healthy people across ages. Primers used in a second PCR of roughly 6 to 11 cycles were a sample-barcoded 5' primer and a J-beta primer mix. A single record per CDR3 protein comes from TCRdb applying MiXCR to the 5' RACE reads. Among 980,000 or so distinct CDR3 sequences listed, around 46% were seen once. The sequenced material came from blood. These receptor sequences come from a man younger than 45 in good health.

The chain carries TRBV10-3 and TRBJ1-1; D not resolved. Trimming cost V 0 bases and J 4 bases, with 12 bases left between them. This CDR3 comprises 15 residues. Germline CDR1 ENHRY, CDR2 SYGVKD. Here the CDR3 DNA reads TGTGCCATCAGTGAGTCTTTGGGTGCCGGCACTGAAGCTTTCTTT. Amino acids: CAISESLGAGTEAFF.

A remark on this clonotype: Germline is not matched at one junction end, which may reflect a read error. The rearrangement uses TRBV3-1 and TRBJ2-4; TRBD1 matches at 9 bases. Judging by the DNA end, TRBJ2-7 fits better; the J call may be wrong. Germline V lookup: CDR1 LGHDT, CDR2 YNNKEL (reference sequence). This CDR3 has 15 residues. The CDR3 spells CASNQAAGQGSEQYF. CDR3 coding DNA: TGTGCCAGCAACCAAGCAGCAGGACAGGGGTCCGAGCAGTACTTC.

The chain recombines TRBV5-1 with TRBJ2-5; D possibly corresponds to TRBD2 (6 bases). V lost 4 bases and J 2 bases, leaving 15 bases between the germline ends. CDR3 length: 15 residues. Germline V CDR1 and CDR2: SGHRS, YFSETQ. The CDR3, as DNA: TGCGCCAGCAGCGGAGACGCTAGCGTACAAGAGACCCAGTACTTC. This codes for CASSGDASVQETQYF.

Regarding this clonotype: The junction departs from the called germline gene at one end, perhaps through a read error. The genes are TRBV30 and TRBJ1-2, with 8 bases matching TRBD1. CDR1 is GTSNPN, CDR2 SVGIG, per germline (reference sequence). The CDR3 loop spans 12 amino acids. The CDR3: CAKQGGNYGHTF. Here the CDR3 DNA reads TGTGCCAAACAGGGGGGTAACTATGGCCACACCTTC.

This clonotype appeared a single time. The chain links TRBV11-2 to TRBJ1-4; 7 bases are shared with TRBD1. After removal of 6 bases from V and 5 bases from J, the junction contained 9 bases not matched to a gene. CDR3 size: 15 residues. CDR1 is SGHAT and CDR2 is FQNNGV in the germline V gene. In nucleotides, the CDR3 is TGTGCCAGCAGTCACGAGACAGGGCCAAATGAAAAACTGTTTTTT. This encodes CASSHETGPNEKLFF.

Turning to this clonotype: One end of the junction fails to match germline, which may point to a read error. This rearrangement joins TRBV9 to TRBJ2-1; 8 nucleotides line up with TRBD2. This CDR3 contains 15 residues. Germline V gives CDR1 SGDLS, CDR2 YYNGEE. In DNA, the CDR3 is TGTACCAGCAGCGTGGGACCAGCGGGGGTAAATGAGCAGTTCTTC. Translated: CTSSVGPAGVNEQFF.

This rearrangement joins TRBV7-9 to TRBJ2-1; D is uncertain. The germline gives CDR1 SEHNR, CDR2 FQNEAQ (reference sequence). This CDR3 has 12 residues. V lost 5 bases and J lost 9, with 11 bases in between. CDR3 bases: TGTGCCAGCAGCAAGGCAGTCTGTGAGCAGTTCTTC. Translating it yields CASSKAVCEQFF.

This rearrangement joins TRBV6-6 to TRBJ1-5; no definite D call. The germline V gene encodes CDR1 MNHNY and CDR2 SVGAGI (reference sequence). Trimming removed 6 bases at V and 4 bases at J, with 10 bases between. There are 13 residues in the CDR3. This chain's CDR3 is CASSSHWNQPQHF. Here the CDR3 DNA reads TGTGCCAGCAGCTCACACTGGAATCAGCCCCAGCATTTT.

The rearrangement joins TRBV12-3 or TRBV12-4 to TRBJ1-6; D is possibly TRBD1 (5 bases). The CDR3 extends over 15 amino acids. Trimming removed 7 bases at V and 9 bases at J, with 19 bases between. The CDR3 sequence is CASKAGGTQTSPLHF. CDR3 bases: TGTGCCAGCAAAGCCGGCGGGACCCAGACTTCACCCCTCCACTTT.

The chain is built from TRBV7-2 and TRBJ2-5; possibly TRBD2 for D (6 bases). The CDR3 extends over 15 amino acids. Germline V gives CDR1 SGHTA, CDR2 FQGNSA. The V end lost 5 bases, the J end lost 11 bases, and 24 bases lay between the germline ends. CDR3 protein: CASSAASELYNEQYF. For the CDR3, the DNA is TGTGCCAGCAGCGCCGCTAGCGAGCTATACAATGAGCAGTACTTC.

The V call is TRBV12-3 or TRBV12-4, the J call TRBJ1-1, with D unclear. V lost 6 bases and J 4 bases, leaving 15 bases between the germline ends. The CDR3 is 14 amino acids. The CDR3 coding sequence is TGTGCCAGCAGCTCCGCAAAGTTGAGCACTGAAGCTTTCTTT. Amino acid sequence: CASSSAKLSTEAFF.

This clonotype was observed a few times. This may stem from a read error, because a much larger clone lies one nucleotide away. The CDR3 DNA reads as TGTGCCAGCAGTTTGGATCGGGGGGTGAACACTGAAGCTTTCTTT. Translating gives CASSLDRGVNTEAFF. The chain couples TRBV12-3 or TRBV12-4 to TRBJ1-1; TRBD1 is a possible D gene (5 bases). The CDR3 covers 15 residues. Trimming removed 3 bases at V and 0 bases at J, with 11 bases between.

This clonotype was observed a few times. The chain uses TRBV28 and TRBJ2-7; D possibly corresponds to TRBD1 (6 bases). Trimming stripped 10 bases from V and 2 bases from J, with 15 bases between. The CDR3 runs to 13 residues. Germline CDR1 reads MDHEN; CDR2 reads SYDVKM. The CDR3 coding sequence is TGTGCCACCAAGACAGGAGCTCCCTACGAGCAGTACTTC. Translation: CATKTGAPYEQYF.

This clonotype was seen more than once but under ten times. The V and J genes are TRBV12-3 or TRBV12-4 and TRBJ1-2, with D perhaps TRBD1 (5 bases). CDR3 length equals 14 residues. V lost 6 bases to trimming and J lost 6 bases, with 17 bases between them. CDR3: CASSQGAQGNGYTF. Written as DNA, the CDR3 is TGTGCCAGCAGCCAGGGAGCTCAGGGAAATGGCTACACCTTC.

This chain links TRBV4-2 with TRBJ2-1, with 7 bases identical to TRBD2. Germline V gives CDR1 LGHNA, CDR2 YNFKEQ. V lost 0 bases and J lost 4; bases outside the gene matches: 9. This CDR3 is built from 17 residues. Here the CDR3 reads CASSQDKEKRGYNEQFF. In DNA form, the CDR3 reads TGTGCCAGCAGCCAAGATAAGGAGAAGCGGGGTTACAATGAGCAGTTCTTC.

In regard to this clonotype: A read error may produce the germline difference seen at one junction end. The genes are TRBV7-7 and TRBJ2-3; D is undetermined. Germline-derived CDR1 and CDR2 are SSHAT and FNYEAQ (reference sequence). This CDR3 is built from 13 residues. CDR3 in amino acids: CASSPQEGPTQYF. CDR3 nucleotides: TGTGCTAGCAGTCCCCAGGAAGGGCCGACGCAGTATTTT. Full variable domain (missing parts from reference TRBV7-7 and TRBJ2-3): GAGVSQSPRYKVTKRGQDVTLRCDPISSHATLYWYQQALGQGPEFLTYFNYEAQPDKSGLPSDRFSAERPEGSISTLTIQRTEQRDSAMYRCASSPQEGPTQYFGPGTRLTVL.

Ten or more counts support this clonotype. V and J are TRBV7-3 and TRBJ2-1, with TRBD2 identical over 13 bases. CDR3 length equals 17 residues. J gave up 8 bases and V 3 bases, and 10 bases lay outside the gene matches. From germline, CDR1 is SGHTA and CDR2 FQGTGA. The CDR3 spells CASSLGFGLAGVDEQFF. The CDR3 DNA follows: TGTGCCAGCAGCTTGGGTTTTGGACTAGCGGGGGTTGATGAGCAGTTCTTC.

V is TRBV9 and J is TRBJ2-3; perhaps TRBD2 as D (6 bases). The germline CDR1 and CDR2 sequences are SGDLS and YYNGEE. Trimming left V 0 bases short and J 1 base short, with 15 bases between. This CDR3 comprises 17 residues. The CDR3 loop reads CASSVAPPRGRTDTQYF. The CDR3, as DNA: TGTGCCAGCAGCGTAGCACCCCCGCGGGGTCGCACAGATACGCAGTATTTT.